Detailed here is one T cell receptor beta chain. Its antigen remains unknown. This specimen comes from a study of T cell responses to AZD1222 COVID-19 vaccine. For the study at large: Investigators merged groups given second doses at roughly 4 or roughly 12 weeks.

Study-level points and caveats: Sampled repertoires all dated from after the peak T cell response. Donors in the cohort were predominantly white British and more often female, and clonal diversity was possibly underestimated.

Method: immunoSEQ multiplex PCR; TCRdb's copy keeps in-frame clones and lacks some. The sample shows about 130,000 clones, about 90% of them seen only once. This sequence originates from an adult in good health. The material was peripheral blood, obtained on day 0 of AZD1222 vaccination.

The CDR3 spells CASSLGRRDREADTQYF. The CDR3 region has the DNA TGTGCCAGCAGCTTAGGTCGCCGGGACAGGGAGGCAGATACGCAGTATTTT. This sequence joins TRBV11-2 and TRBJ2-3; the match to TRBD1 covers 9 bases. Germline V gene data show CDR1 as SGHAT and CDR2 as FQNNGV. J gave up 4 bases and V 1 base, and 9 bases lay outside the gene matches. The CDR3 is made up of 17 amino acids.